This TCR beta chain is drawn from a study of blood T cell repertoires in COVID-19. CDR3 length: 17 amino acids. Germline CDR1 SEHNR, CDR2 FQNEAQ (reference sequence). The trim removed 7 bases at V and 0 bases at J, leaving 4 bases unmatched. Study processing details: Estimation of nucleated cell counts relied on the amplification of reference gene primers. Clones were sequenced by immunoSEQ multiplex PCR, and TCRdb holds only the in-frame ones, with some missing. D and trimming were read from the DNA, whereas the V and J calls and clone size are those reported in that table. The sample records nearly 35,000 clones, over 85% being singletons.

The chain carries TRBV7-9 and TRBJ2-3, with 16 bases that match TRBD2. Sequenced: peripheral blood. The origin of this receptor is a human donor in a cohort sampled during active COVID-19. The CDR3 here is CASKGLAGGLSTDTQYF. The CDR3 DNA is TGTGCCAGCAAGGGACTAGCGGGGGGGCTCAGCACAGATACGCAGTATTTT.